Listed below are T cell receptor beta chains from one sample, sequenced in a study of T cell responses to AZD1222 COVID-19 vaccine. Clones were sequenced by immunoSEQ multiplex PCR, and TCRdb holds only the in-frame ones, with some missing. The sample lists under 150,000 clones; over 75% were seen once. The sequences come from peripheral blood, collected on day 0 of MenACWY control vaccination. All receptors come from an adult in good health. The CDR3 runs from the conserved cysteine through the conserved F or W.

CDR3 length,V gene,CDR3 protein
15,TRBV6-5,CASRTSHGSGNTIYF
18,TRBV7-2,CASNAGTSPRRDTDTQYF
14,TRBV29-1,CSVELGARTDTQYF
13,TRBV11-2,CASSLDTGYGYTF
11,TRBV6-5,CATTQDYEQYF
13,TRBV12-3/TRBV12-4,CASSSGQYQPQHF
18,TRBV5-6,CASSLPILAGGSTGELFF
13,TRBV30,CAWSPDRTYGYTF
14,TRBV6-5,CASRTTGGADTQYF
16,TRBV6-6,CASSYPTNSSYNEQFF
17,TRBV18,CASSLASGGSSSYEQYF
14,TRBV19,CASTPGTAKNIQYF
13,TRBV5-8,CASRQGGAGEQYF
15,TRBV19,CASRGQSTGNTEAFF
12,TRBV3-1/TRBV3-2,CASSSSNYGYTF
12,TRBV6-5,CASIPDGPGAFF
17,TRBV14,CASSQLSGRVDTGELFF
14,TRBV18,CASSPGTGNQPQHF
14,TRBV5-1,CASSLALALETQYF
15,TRBV7-9,CASSLTGSNTGELFF
15,TRBV28,CASSLIRAGFEGYTF
16,TRBV11-2,CASSPGTGGSGNTIYF
16,TRBV7-8,CASSLAWWGTNTEAFF
13,TRBV6-1,CASSEMGHYGYTF
13,TRBV11-2,CASSLGRPETQYF
15,TRBV7-9,CASSKSGGIGYGYTF
15,TRBV5-1,CASSSRQGRFHGYTF
14,TRBV14,CASSRNHRGNEQYF
15,TRBV2,CASSVTSGGADTQYF
12,TRBV5-8,CASSTRNYGYTF
16,TRBV10-2,CASSESGIRQSEKLFF
14,TRBV7-2,CASSSRVKSYEQYF
15,TRBV2,CASTWASGGPNEQFF